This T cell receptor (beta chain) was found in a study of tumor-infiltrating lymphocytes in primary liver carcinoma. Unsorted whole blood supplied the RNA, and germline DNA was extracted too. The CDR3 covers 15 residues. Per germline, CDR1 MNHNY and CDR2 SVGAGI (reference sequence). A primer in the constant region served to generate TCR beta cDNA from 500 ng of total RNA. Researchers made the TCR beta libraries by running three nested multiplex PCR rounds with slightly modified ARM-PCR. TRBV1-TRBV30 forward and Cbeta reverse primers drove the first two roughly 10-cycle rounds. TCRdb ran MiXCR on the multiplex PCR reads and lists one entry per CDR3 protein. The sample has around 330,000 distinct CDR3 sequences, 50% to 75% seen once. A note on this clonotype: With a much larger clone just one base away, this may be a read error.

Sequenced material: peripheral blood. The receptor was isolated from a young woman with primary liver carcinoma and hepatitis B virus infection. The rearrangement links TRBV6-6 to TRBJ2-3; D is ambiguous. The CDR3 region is CASNYAGQVTDTQYF. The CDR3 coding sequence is TGTGCCAGCAATTACGCCGGCCAGGTCACAGATACGCAGTATTTT.